These 11 T cell receptor beta chains came from one sample sequenced in a study of vaccination effects on CD4 cells after COVID-19. The antigens of these receptors remain unknown. Clones were read by immunoSEQ multiplex PCR, and TCRdb kept only the in-frame ones, dropping some. The sample carries around 81,000 clones, more than 60% recorded once. The ViraFEST assay expanded antigen-specific CD4+ T cells with viral peptide pools before sequencing. After roughly 10 days in culture, the CD4+ T cells were isolated. Two-dose vaccination with either BNT162b2 or mRNA-1273 was given to the participants. The source material was CD4+ T cells from PBMCs cultured with HCoV-OC43 spike peptides, sampled after COVID-19 vaccination. Subset of the sample: HCoV-OC43 spike overlapping peptide pool stimulation. These receptors were obtained from a human donor who received a COVID-19 vaccine.

This clone was recorded a few times. The gene calls are TRBV14 and TRBJ2-2; the D is unclear. Germline loops: CDR1 SGHDN, CDR2 FVKESK. Trimming left V 1 base short and J 8 bases short, with 2 bases between. CDR3 length equals 11 residues. CDR3 nucleotides: TGTGCCAGCAGCCAAGGTGGGGAGCTGTTTTTT. Residues: CASSQGGELFF.

This clone came up a few times. The gene calls are TRBV24-1 and TRBJ2-2, with D uncertain. The CDR3 runs 15 residues. Per the germline V gene, CDR1 is KGHDR and CDR2 is SFDVKD. V lost 4 bases to trimming and J lost 2 bases, with 10 bases between them. The CDR3 coding sequence is TGTGCCACCAGTGACGCAGAATTAAACACCGGGGAGCTGTTTTTT. This gives the protein CATSDAELNTGELFF.

The CDR3 DNA follows: TGTGCCAGCGCCCCGGGGGACAGGGGGGGGGTACGCGAGCAGTACGTC. It yields the protein CASAPGDRGGVREQYV. The chain uses TRBV28 and TRBJ2-7, with TRBD1 matching 11 bases. The V gene end was trimmed by 8 bases and the J gene end by 6 bases; junction bases not matched to a gene: 15. Germline loops: CDR1 MDHEN, CDR2 SYDVKM. The CDR3 sequence is 16 residues long.

V usage is TRBV29-1 and J usage is TRBJ2-4; 8 positions agree with TRBD2. The J segment lost 0 bases and the V segment lost 2 bases, leaving 3 bases of the junction unmatched. In germline, CDR1 is SQVTM, CDR2 ANQGSEA. The CDR3 consists of 15 residues. The CDR3 nucleotides are TGCAGCGTTGAAACGGGGGGGCTAGCCAAAAACATTCAGTACTTC. Its translation is CSVETGGLAKNIQYF.

V gene TRBV18 combines with J gene TRBJ2-3; TRBD1 matches at 7 bases. Per germline, CDR1 KGHSH and CDR2 LQKENI. After removal of 6 bases from V and 2 bases from J, the junction contained 5 bases not matched to a gene. This CDR3 contains 14 residues. The CDR3 region is CASSFTGDTDTQYF. The CDR3 bases are TGTGCCAGCTCTTTTACAGGGGACACAGATACGCAGTATTTT.

V and J are TRBV24-1 and TRBJ2-1, with 10 bases lining up with TRBD1. CDR1 KGHDR and CDR2 SFDVKD come from the germline V gene. V was pared by 2 bases and J by 9 bases, with 15 bases of the junction left unmatched. CDR3 length: 18 residues. The CDR3 reads CATSDSTDRGLKRGEQFF. The CDR3, as DNA: TGTGCCACCAGTGATTCAACGGACAGGGGGTTGAAACGCGGTGAGCAGTTCTTC.

The chain uses TRBV6-6 and TRBJ1-2; 9 bases match TRBD1. The CDR3 contains 13 residues. Germline V gene sequence: CDR1 MNHNY, CDR2 SVGAGI (reference sequence). V gave up 6 bases and J gave up 7 bases; unmatched junction bases: 6. The CDR3 sequence: CASSAGTGFGYTF. CDR3 nucleotide sequence: TGTGCCAGCAGCGCCGGGACAGGGTTTGGCTACACCTTC.

The DNA for the CDR3 is TGTGCCAGCAGTGAAACTGTGGGGGGCTACAATGAGCAGTTCTTC. Amino acid sequence: CASSETVGGYNEQFF. V usage is TRBV2 and J usage is TRBJ2-1, with a tentative D call TRBD2 (6 bases). Germline CDR1 SNHLY, CDR2 FYNNEI. The length of the CDR3 is 15 residues. Trimming shortened V by 2 bases and J by 3 bases, and 11 bases separated the two germline ends.

This chain joins TRBV20-1 and TRBJ2-5; D is possibly TRBD2 (6 bases). Trimming took off 3 bases at V and 5 bases at J, with 13 bases between the two ends. The CDR3 consists of 13 residues. The germline CDR1 and CDR2 sequences are DFQATT and SNEGSKA (reference sequence). The CDR3 is CSASGGFVETQYF. CDR3 nucleotide sequence: TGCAGTGCTAGTGGGGGGTTCGTTGAGACCCAGTACTTC.

This clone was recorded once. This rearrangement joins TRBV6-5 to TRBJ1-1; D is possibly TRBD1 (5 bases). This CDR3 spans 13 amino acids. V was clipped by 0 bases and J by 8 bases, with 10 bases between them. CDR1 is MNHEY, CDR2 SVGAGI, per germline. The CDR3 reads CASSYSNRPEAFF. The CDR3 nucleotides read TGTGCCAGCAGTTACTCGAACAGGCCAGAAGCTTTCTTT.

This chain joins TRBV2 and TRBJ2-5; TRBD2 matches 15 bases. The V segment lost 5 bases and the J segment 4 bases; nucleotides outside the gene matches: 8. This CDR3 is 17 amino acids long. CDR1 is SNHLY, CDR2 FYNNEI, per germline. The CDR3 DNA follows: TGTGCCAGCAGTCCCCTAGGACTAGCGGGGGGGGGAGAGACCCAGTACTTC. Its protein is CASSPLGLAGGGETQYF.